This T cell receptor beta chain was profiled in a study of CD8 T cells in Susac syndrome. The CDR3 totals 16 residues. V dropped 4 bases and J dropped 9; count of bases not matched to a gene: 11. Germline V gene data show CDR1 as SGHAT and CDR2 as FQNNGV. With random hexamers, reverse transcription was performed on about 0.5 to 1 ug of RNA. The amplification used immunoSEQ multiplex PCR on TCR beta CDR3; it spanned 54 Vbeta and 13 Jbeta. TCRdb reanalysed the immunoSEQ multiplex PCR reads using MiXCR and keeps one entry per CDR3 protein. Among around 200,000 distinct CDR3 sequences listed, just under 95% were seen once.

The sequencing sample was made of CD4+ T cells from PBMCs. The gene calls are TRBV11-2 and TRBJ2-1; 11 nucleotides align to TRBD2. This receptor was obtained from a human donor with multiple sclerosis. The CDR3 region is CASSSYLAGGSAEQFF. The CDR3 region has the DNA TGTGCCAGCAGCTCATATTTAGCGGGGGGGTCCGCTGAGCAGTTCTTC.